The 17 T cell receptor beta chains below were found in one sample sequenced in a study of beta chain features in type 1 diabetes. The entirety of the isolated RNA underwent reverse transcription, so expressed TCRB transcripts were sequenced. Here immunoSEQ multiplex PCR was the method, and the copy in TCRdb shows in-frame clones only, minus some. The sample holds some 400,000 clones, about 15% seen once. Source material: naive CD4+ T cells from blood. The receptors derive from a woman younger than 35 in good health.

This clone was recorded a few times. The J gene is TRBJ2-7, the V gene TRBV6-1; 7 nucleotides agree with TRBD1. Germline CDR1 reads MNHNS; CDR2 reads SASEGT. The CDR3 extends over 11 amino acids. V was pared by 5 bases and J by 6 bases, with 1 base of the junction left unmatched. The CDR3 region has the DNA TGTGCCAGCAGTTACAGGGGCGAGCAGTACTTC. This translates into CASSYRGEQYF.

A few counts support this clone. This sequence joins TRBV27 and TRBJ2-1, with D hard to call. This CDR3 comprises 13 residues. Germline V CDR1 and CDR2: MNHEY, SMNVEV (reference sequence). Between the trimmed V and J ends, which lost 1 base and 12 bases, there was a span of 13 bases. CDR3 sequence (DNA): TGTGCCAGCAGTTTATGGGCCCGTAGTGCGCAGTTCTTC. Translated, it gives CASSLWARSAQFF.

Only a few counts were recorded for this clone. This chain uses TRBV4-3 with TRBJ1-3; D might be TRBD1 (5 bases). CDR3 length equals 16 residues. Germline assignment: CDR1 LGHNA and CDR2 YSLEER. The V end was cut by 0 bases, the J end by 0 bases, with 9 bases between. CDR3 amino acids: CASSQDQGYSGNTIYF. The CDR3 bases are TGCGCCAGCAGCCAAGATCAGGGATACTCTGGAAACACCATATATTTT.

The chain employs TRBV7-2 and TRBJ2-7; 9 bases match TRBD1. CDR3 length equals 16 residues. The germline gives CDR1 SGHTA, CDR2 FQGNSA. The J segment lost 4 bases and the V segment lost 5 bases, leaving 12 bases of the junction unmatched. The DNA for the CDR3 is TGTGCCAGCAGCCAAACCGGGACAGGGAGCTTGTACGAGCAGTACTTC. As protein: CASSQTGTGSLYEQYF.

The V call is TRBV28, the J call TRBJ2-1; a weak D match, TRBD2 (5 bases). Germline CDR1 is MDHEN and CDR2 is SYDVKM. Trimming removed 6 bases at V and 7 bases at J, with 13 bases between. CDR3 length: 13 amino acids. The CDR3: CASSWTSVNEQFF. DNA of the CDR3: TGTGCCAGCAGCTGGACTTCCGTGAATGAGCAGTTCTTC.

This clone appeared a few times. The chain has TRBV7-2 and TRBJ2-5; D possibly corresponds to TRBD2 (5 bases). The germline CDR1 and CDR2 sequences are SGHTA and FQGNSA. The CDR3 covers 14 residues. The germline V and J ends were trimmed by 4 bases and 3 bases, with 12 bases remaining between them. CDR3 DNA: TGTGCCAGCAGCTCCACTAGTACCGAAGAGACCCAGTACTTC. As protein: CASSSTSTEETQYF. The full variable domain, completed using reference TRBV7-2 and TRBJ2-5, is GAGVSQSPSNKVTEKGKDVELRCDPISGHTALYWYRQSLGQGLEFLIYFQGNSAPDKSGLPSDRFSAERTGGSVSTLTIQRTQQEDSAVYLCASSSTSTEETQYFGPGTRLLVL.

The CDR3 protein is CASSPQAVAGEQFF. The CDR3 region has the DNA TGTGCCAGCAGCCCCCAGGCGGTAGCGGGAGAGCAGTTCTTC. V is TRBV14 and J is TRBJ2-1; 8 positions match TRBD2. Looked up from germline, CDR1 is SGHDN and CDR2 is FVKESK. The junction had 9 bases not matched to a gene; V was cut back by 4 bases and J by 10 bases. This CDR3 has 14 residues.

This clone was picked up a small number of times. The DNA of the CDR3 is TGTGCCAGCAGCGTCCTATACAATGAGCAGTTCTTC. Amino acid sequence: CASSVLYNEQFF. J is TRBJ2-1 and V is TRBV9; no clear D gene. This CDR3 contains 12 residues. The germline V and J ends were trimmed by 2 bases and 4 bases, with 4 bases remaining between them. In germline, CDR1 is SGDLS, CDR2 YYNGEE.

The rearrangement uses TRBV28 and TRBJ2-1, with 9 bases matching TRBD1. The ends lost 2 bases at V and 3 bases at J; junction bases unmatched: 8. Germline CDR1 reads MDHEN; CDR2 reads SYDVKM. The CDR3 loop spans 17 amino acids. CDR3 loop: CASSLGTGSSLYNEQFF. The DNA for the CDR3 is TGTGCCAGCAGTTTAGGGACAGGGTCATCCCTCTACAATGAGCAGTTCTTC.

The chain joins TRBV11-2 to TRBJ2-7; 8 nucleotides agree with TRBD1. The CDR3 consists of 15 residues. Germline CDR1 is SGHAT and CDR2 is FQNNGV. The V gene end was trimmed by 7 bases and the J gene end by 1 base; junction bases not matched to a gene: 9. The CDR3: CASTSGTGVSYEQYF. The CDR3 nucleotides are TGTGCCAGCACCTCGGGGACAGGAGTTTCCTACGAGCAGTACTTC.

The chain employs TRBV7-9 and TRBJ1-2; 9 bases line up with TRBD1. Germline V gene lookup returns CDR1 SEHNR and CDR2 FQNEAQ (reference sequence). V lost 5 bases to trimming and J lost 3 bases; unmatched junction nucleotides: 16. CDR3 length: 18 amino acids. CDR3: CASSEWAGQGIADYGYTF. In DNA, the CDR3 is TGTGCCAGCAGCGAGTGGGCGGGACAGGGCATCGCGGACTATGGCTACACCTTC.

The chain carries TRBV30 and TRBJ1-1; 7 bases fit TRBD1. The CDR3 spans 13 residues. V gave up 0 bases and J gave up 10 bases; unmatched junction bases: 8. Germline V gives CDR1 GTSNPN, CDR2 SVGIG (reference sequence). In nucleotides, the CDR3 is TGTGCCTGGAGTGTAGCAGGGGGTGAAAGAGCTTTCTTT. It is translated as CAWSVAGGERAFF.

This clone was counted only a few times. The chain combines TRBV29-1 with TRBJ2-5; weak D call: TRBD2 (6 bases). V was cut by 7 bases and J by 3 bases, with 15 bases left in between. The CDR3 runs 13 residues. Germline V gives CDR1 SQVTM, CDR2 ANQGSEA. Here the CDR3 DNA reads TGCAGCGCAGGAGGGCGGACGAAAGAGACCCAGTACTTC. This translates into CSAGGRTKETQYF.

The V call is TRBV28, the J call TRBJ1-2; 9 bases map to TRBD1. The CDR3 is made up of 15 amino acids. V lost 6 bases, J lost 5 bases, and 10 bases stayed unmatched. Germline CDR1 reads MDHEN; CDR2 reads SYDVKM. The CDR3 region has the DNA TGTGCCAGCAGCGGCGCCGGGACAGGGAGTTATGGCTACACCTTC. It translates to CASSGAGTGSYGYTF.

This clone showed up just a few times. The V gene is TRBV27, the J gene TRBJ2-5, with D possibly TRBD2 on 5 matching bases. With 3 bases removed from V and 4 bases from J, the gap between germline ends came to 9 bases. Germline V gene sequence: CDR1 MNHEY, CDR2 SMNVEV (reference sequence). The CDR3 is made up of 13 amino acids. CDR3 in amino acids: CASSLRAGETQYF. CDR3 nucleotides: TGTGCCAGCAGTTTGAGGGCGGGAGAGACCCAGTACTTC.

The chain couples TRBV7-2 to TRBJ2-7; no firm D call. Germline V gene lookup returns CDR1 SGHTA and CDR2 FQGNSA. Trimming took off 3 bases at V and 6 bases at J, with 15 bases between the two ends. The CDR3 loop spans 14 amino acids. CDR3 region: CASSFTKSRGEQYF. CDR3 nucleotides: TGTGCCAGCAGCTTCACTAAAAGCCGAGGCGAGCAGTACTTC.

This chain links TRBV30 with TRBJ1-2; the match to TRBD1 covers 7 bases. Germline lookup yields CDR1 GTSNPN and CDR2 SVGIG (reference sequence). The junction had 10 bases not matched to a gene; V was cut back by 5 bases and J by 1 base. This CDR3 contains 15 residues. The CDR3 loop is CAWGPGRQGNYGYTF. CDR3 DNA: TGTGCCTGGGGCCCCGGGAGACAGGGTAACTATGGCTACACCTTC.